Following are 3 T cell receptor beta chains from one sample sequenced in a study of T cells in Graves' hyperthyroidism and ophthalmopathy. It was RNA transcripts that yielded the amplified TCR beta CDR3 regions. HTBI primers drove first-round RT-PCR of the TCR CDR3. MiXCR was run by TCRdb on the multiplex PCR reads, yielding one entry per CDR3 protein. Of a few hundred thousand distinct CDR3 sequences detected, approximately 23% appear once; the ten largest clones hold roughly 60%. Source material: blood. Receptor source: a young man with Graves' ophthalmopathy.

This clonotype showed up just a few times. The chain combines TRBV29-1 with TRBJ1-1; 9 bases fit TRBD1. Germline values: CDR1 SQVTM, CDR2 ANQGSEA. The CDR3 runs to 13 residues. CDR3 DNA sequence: TGCTCCATGGGGACAGGGATGAACACTGAAGCTTTCTTT. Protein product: CSMGTGMNTEAFF.

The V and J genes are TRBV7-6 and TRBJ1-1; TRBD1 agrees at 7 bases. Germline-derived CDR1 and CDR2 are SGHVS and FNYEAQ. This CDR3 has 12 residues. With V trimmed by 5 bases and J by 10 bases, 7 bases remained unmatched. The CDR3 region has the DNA TGTGCCAGCAGCGCGCGACAGGGCGGAGCTTTCTTT. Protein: CASSARQGGAFF.

Written as DNA, the CDR3 is TGTGCCAGCGGGGTAACAGGGGTGGCAGCTTTCTTT. Its translation: CASGVTGVAAFF. This chain uses TRBV2 with TRBJ1-1; 7 positions match TRBD1. This CDR3 comprises 12 residues. V was clipped by 8 bases and J by 10 bases; unmatched bases: 10. Germline V CDR1 and CDR2: SNHLY, FYNNEI. The full variable domain, its missing parts supplied by reference TRBV2 and TRBJ1-1, is EPEVTQTPSHQVTQMGQEVILRCVPISNHLYFYWYRQILGQKVEFLVSFYNNEISEKSEIFDDQFSVERPDGSNFTLKIRSTKLEDSAMYFCASGVTGVAAFFGQGTRLTVV.